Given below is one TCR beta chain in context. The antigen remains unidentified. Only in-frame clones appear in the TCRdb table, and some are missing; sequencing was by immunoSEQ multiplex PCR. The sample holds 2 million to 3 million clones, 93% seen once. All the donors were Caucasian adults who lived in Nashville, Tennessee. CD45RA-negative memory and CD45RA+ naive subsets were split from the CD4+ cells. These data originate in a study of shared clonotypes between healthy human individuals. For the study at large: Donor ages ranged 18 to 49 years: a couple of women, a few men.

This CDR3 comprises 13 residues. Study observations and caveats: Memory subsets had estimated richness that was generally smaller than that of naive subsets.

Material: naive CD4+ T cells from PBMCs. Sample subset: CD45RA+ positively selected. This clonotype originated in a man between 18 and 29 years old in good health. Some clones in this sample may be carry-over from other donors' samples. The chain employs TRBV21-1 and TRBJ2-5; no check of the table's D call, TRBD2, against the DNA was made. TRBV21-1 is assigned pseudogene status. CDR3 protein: CASKRTRRETQYF. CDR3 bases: TGTGCCAGCAAGCGGACTAGACGAGAGACCCAGTACTTC.